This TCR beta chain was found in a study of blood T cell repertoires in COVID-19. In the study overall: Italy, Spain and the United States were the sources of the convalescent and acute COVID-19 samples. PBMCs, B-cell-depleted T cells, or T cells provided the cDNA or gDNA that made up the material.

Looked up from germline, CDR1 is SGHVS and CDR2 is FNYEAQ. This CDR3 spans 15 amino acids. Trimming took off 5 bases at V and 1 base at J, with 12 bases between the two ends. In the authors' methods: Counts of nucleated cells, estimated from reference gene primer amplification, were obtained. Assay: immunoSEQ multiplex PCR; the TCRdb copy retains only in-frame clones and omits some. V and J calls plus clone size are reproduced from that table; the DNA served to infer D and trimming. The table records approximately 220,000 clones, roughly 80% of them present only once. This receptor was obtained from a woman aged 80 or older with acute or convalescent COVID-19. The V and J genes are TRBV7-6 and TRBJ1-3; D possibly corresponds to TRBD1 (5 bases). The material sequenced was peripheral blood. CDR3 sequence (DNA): TGTGCCAGCAGCCCCGGGACTTCGTCTGGAAACACCATATATTTT. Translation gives CASSPGTSSGNTIYF.